This T cell receptor beta chain was profiled in a study of blood T cell repertoires in COVID-19. The wider study: Samples representing acute and convalescent COVID-19 were sourced from the United States, Italy and Spain.

Repertoires were generated with immunoSEQ multiplex PCR, while TCRdb's copy carries only in-frame clones and drops some. The sample records about 180,000 clones, over 75% being singletons. The sequence derives from a woman aged 80 or older with acute or convalescent COVID-19. Sequencing was done on a sample of peripheral blood.

As DNA, the CDR3 is TGTGCCAGCAGTGAACAGGGGACAGGGGGTTCTACCCGGTACAATGAGCAGTTCTTC. Amino acid sequence: CASSEQGTGGSTRYNEQFF. This chain connects TRBV6-1 to TRBJ2-1, with 11 bases matching TRBD1. After removal of 2 bases from V and 4 bases from J, the junction contained 13 bases not matched to a gene. CDR3 size: 19 residues. Germline values: CDR1 MNHNS, CDR2 SASEGT.